A single sample gave rise to the 25 T cell receptor beta chains below, sequenced in a study of T cells after yellow fever vaccination. Via MiXCR, TCRdb re-called the 5' RACE reads, giving one row per CDR3 protein. The table lists 170,000 or so distinct CDR3 sequences, around 9% of them singletons. The specimen comprised CD8+ T cells sorted from PBMCs, sampled 45 days after the yellow fever booster vaccination. The origin of the receptors is a man aged 18 to 29 who received the YFV17D yellow fever vaccine.

This clonotype is deemed large (0.1 to 1%). This chain links TRBV7-2 with TRBJ2-7; 14 nucleotides align to TRBD2. Per the germline V gene, CDR1 is SGHTA and CDR2 is FQGNSA. V lost 5 bases, J lost 0 bases, and 3 bases stayed unmatched. The CDR3 runs 16 residues. The CDR3 protein is CASSQGTSGSSYEQYF. CDR3 bases: TGTGCCAGCAGCCAAGGGACTAGCGGGAGCTCCTACGAGCAGTACTTC.

This clonotype was recorded many times. The rearrangement joins TRBV29-1 to TRBJ2-5, with D possibly being TRBD1 or TRBD2 (7 bases each). Germline assignment: CDR1 SQVTM and CDR2 ANQGSEA. V was clipped by 4 bases and J by 4 bases, with 16 bases between them. The CDR3 runs 14 residues. The CDR3 region has the DNA TGCAGCGTTGTCGTCAGGGGGGAGGGAGAGACCCAGTACTTC. Amino acids: CSVVVRGEGETQYF.

This clonotype was seen more than once but under ten times. V is TRBV7-6 and J is TRBJ2-5; 15 bases align to TRBD2. The CDR3 is 19 residues long. The junction had 7 bases not matched to a gene; V was cut back by 1 base and J by 1 base. CDR1 is SGHVS and CDR2 is FNYEAQ in the germline V gene. This CDR3 is CASSLDLGTSGGFQETQYF. The CDR3 coding sequence is TGTGCCAGCAGCTTAGATCTTGGGACTAGCGGGGGGTTCCAAGAGACCCAGTACTTC.

This clonotype has more than one count but fewer than ten. V gene TRBV12-3 or TRBV12-4 combines with J gene TRBJ1-5; the D is unclear. V was trimmed by 1 base and J by 4 bases, leaving 8 bases between them. The CDR3 extends over 14 amino acids. The CDR3 DNA reads TGTGCCAGCAGTTTAGGCAGAATTAATCAGCCCCAGCATTTT. It codes for CASSLGRINQPQHF.

The sample holds a few counts of this clonotype. V is TRBV11-2 and J is TRBJ2-5; D is unresolved. This CDR3 contains 13 residues. V was clipped by 5 bases and J by 3 bases, with 10 bases between them. The germline V gene has CDR1 SGHAT and CDR2 FQNNGV. CDR3 sequence: CASSVTIKETQYF. DNA of the CDR3: TGTGCCAGCAGCGTGACAATAAAAGAGACCCAGTACTTC.

The V and J genes are TRBV6-5 and TRBJ2-3; D may be TRBD2 (6 bases). V was pared by 2 bases and J by 2 bases, with 17 bases between. Germline V gene data show CDR1 as MNHEY and CDR2 as SVGAGI. The CDR3 is 17 amino acids. The CDR3 sequence is CASSYGGGGRLTDTQYF. Written as DNA, the CDR3 is TGTGCCAGCAGTTACGGTGGTGGAGGGCGACTCACAGATACGCAGTATTTT.

This clonotype turned up a few times. The chain combines TRBV4-1 with TRBJ2-1, with TRBD2 matching over 7 bases. The junction had 2 bases not matched to a gene; V was cut back by 3 bases and J by 3 bases. Per the germline V gene, CDR1 is MGHRA and CDR2 is YSYEKL. The CDR3 totals 14 residues. In DNA form, the CDR3 reads TGCGCCAGCAGCCACGCGGGAGACTACAATGAGCAGTTCTTC. It encodes CASSHAGDYNEQFF.

This clonotype was observed a few times. This chain links TRBV7-2 with TRBJ1-2, with unresolved D. The CDR3 length is 14 residues. The V gene's germline CDR1 is SGHTA and CDR2 FQGNSA. Trimming pared 6 bases from V and 0 bases from J, leaving 11 bases between. The CDR3 protein is CASRSLGSNYGYTF. DNA of the CDR3: TGTGCCAGCAGGTCTTTGGGGTCTAACTATGGCTACACCTTC.

This clonotype was found many times. This chain links TRBV7-9 with TRBJ2-3, with 10 positions matching TRBD2. Trimming at V came to 1 base and at J to 15 bases, leaving 4 bases not matched to a gene. Germline V CDR1 and CDR2: SEHNR, FQNEAQ (reference sequence). The CDR3 is 12 residues long. For the CDR3, the DNA is TGTGCCAGCAGCTTAGAGACTAGCGGGTCCTATTTT. Its translation is CASSLETSGSYF.

The chain has TRBV13 and TRBJ1-2; TRBD1 aligns across 7 bases. In germline, CDR1 is PRHDT, CDR2 FYEKMQ (reference sequence). This CDR3 is built from 17 residues. V trimming: 0 bases; J trimming: 4 bases; junction bases outside the gene matches: 11. The DNA for the CDR3 is TGTGCCAGCAGCTTAGGCCCCGAGGGACAGACGATCTATGGCTACACCTTC. Translating it yields CASSLGPEGQTIYGYTF.

This chain joins TRBV19 and TRBJ2-2; D is undetermined. The ends were cut back, 0 bases at V and 3 bases at J, with 2 bases in the middle. Germline V gene data show CDR1 as LNHDA and CDR2 as SQIVND (reference sequence). The CDR3 consists of 13 residues. CDR3 protein: CASSIEYTGELFF. The DNA for the CDR3 is TGTGCCAGTAGTATAGAGTACACCGGGGAGCTGTTTTTT.

This clonotype was detected a few times. This chain connects TRBV5-1 to TRBJ2-7, with D possibly being TRBD1 (5 bases). Trimming left V 0 bases short and J 2 bases short, with 6 bases between. There are 13 residues in the CDR3. Germline V CDR1 and CDR2: SGHRS, YFSETQ. This CDR3 reads CASSLAGTYEQYF. CDR3 sequence (DNA): TGCGCCAGCAGCTTGGCAGGGACCTACGAGCAGTACTTC. The full variable domain, in which reference TRBV5-1 and TRBJ2-7 provide the parts outside the CDR3, is KAGVTQTPRYLIKTRGQQVTLSCSPISGHRSVSWYQQTPGQGLQFLFEYFSETQRNKGNFPGRFSGRQFSNSRSEMNVSTLELGDSALYLCASSLAGTYEQYFGPGTRLTVT.

In this sample, this clonotype turned up many times. V gene TRBV7-9 combines with J gene TRBJ2-7; tentatively, D is TRBD2 (6 bases). The CDR3 runs 15 residues. Trimming removed 1 base from V and 7 bases from J, with 17 bases in between. Germline CDR1 is SEHNR and CDR2 is FQNEAQ (reference sequence). The CDR3 protein is CASSLVAGPGVEQYF. As DNA, the CDR3 is TGTGCCAGCAGCTTAGTGGCAGGCCCGGGGGTGGAGCAGTACTTC.

Many counts were recorded for this clonotype. V gene TRBV9 combines with J gene TRBJ2-3; D might be TRBD1 (6 bases). V was shortened by 0 bases and J by 5 bases, with 13 bases between the two germline ends. Germline-derived CDR1 and CDR2 are SGDLS and YYNGEE. The CDR3 extends over 15 amino acids. CDR3: CASSVGGLRQDTQYF. The CDR3 region has the DNA TGTGCCAGCAGCGTAGGGGGGCTGCGTCAAGATACGCAGTATTTT.

This clonotype came up a few times. The genes are TRBV6-6 and TRBJ1-5; 7 bases map to TRBD1. This CDR3 comprises 16 residues. Germline CDR1 and CDR2: MNHNY and SVGAGI (reference sequence). Germline trimming cut 4 bases from V and 5 bases from J; bases unmatched to any gene: 11. CDR3 nucleotide sequence: TGTGCCAGCAGTTCCTGGACAGGAGGAGGGGATCAGCCCCAGCATTTT. Protein: CASSSWTGGGDQPQHF.

The table lists this clonotype with a few counts. In DNA, the CDR3 is TGTGCCAGCAGTTTCCCGCACACTGAAGCTTTCTTT. It codes for CASSFPHTEAFF. This sequence joins TRBV6-2 or TRBV6-3 and TRBJ1-1; D unclear. V lost 4 bases and J lost 3, with 6 bases in between. CDR1 is MNHEY and CDR2 is SVGEGT in the germline V gene. The CDR3 totals 12 residues.

In this sample, this clonotype turned up a few times. V gene TRBV6-2 or TRBV6-3 combines with J gene TRBJ2-5; the match to TRBD2 covers 11 bases. V gave up 7 bases and J gave up 1 base; unmatched junction bases: 5. The CDR3 loop spans 15 amino acids. Germline V gene sequence: CDR1 MNHEY, CDR2 SVGEGT. CDR3: CASKPTSGVQETQYF. The CDR3 nucleotides read TGTGCCAGCAAACCGACTAGCGGGGTCCAAGAGACCCAGTACTTC.

The chain combines TRBV12-3 or TRBV12-4 with TRBJ2-7; 10 positions match TRBD1. Losses at the gene ends were 4 bases for V and 5 bases for J; bases not matched to a gene: 5. CDR3 length equals 14 residues. The CDR3 reads CASSSPGQGNEQYF. CDR3 coding DNA: TGTGCCAGCAGTTCCCCGGGACAGGGGAACGAGCAGTACTTC.

The V and J genes are TRBV7-6 and TRBJ1-2, with TRBD1 identical over 7 bases. CDR3 size: 13 residues. After removal of 5 bases from V and 8 bases from J, the junction contained 8 bases not matched to a gene. CDR1 is SGHVS, CDR2 FNYEAQ, per germline. For the CDR3, the DNA is TGTGCCAGCAGCGGAGCCGGGACAGAAGGCTACACCTTC. Amino acids: CASSGAGTEGYTF. Variable domain in full (rest from reference TRBV7-6 and TRBJ1-2): GAGVSQSPRYKVTKRGQDVALRCDPISGHVSLYWYRQALGQGPEFLTYFNYEAQQDKSGLPNDRFSAERPEGSISTLTIQRTEQRDSAMYRCASSGAGTEGYTFGSGTRLTVV.

This clonotype has a handful of counts. The chain combines TRBV2 with TRBJ2-3, with TRBD1 matching 8 bases. The germline CDR1 and CDR2 sequences are SNHLY and FYNNEI. The CDR3 covers 15 residues. With V trimmed by 1 base and J by 2 bases, 2 bases remained unmatched. The CDR3 spells CASSEETGDTDTQYF. In DNA form, the CDR3 reads TGTGCCAGCAGTGAAGAGACAGGGGACACAGATACGCAGTATTTT.

In this sample, this clonotype turned up many times. The V and J genes are TRBV4-1 and TRBJ2-1; TRBD1 agrees at 8 bases. The CDR3 sequence is 14 residues long. V dropped 4 bases and J dropped 8; count of bases not matched to a gene: 7. CDR1 and CDR2 from the germline V gene are MGHRA and YSYEKL. The CDR3 DNA is TGCGCCAGCAGCCCAAGCAGGGGGCAGGATGAGCAGTTCTTC. Translating it yields CASSPSRGQDEQFF.

This chain uses TRBV7-8 with TRBJ1-2; no clear D. Germline V CDR1 and CDR2: SGHVS, FQNEAQ. Trimming removed 1 base from V and 0 bases from J, with 9 bases in between. The CDR3 totals 15 residues. The CDR3 spells CASSLGSAPNYGYTF. For the CDR3, the DNA is TGTGCCAGCAGCTTAGGCAGCGCCCCTAACTATGGCTACACCTTC.

V is TRBV3-1 and J is TRBJ2-2; 9 bases align to TRBD1. This CDR3 is 16 amino acids long. V shed 3 bases and J 4 bases; nucleotides not matched to a gene: 6. Looked up from germline, CDR1 is LGHDT and CDR2 is YNNKEL (reference sequence). This CDR3 is CASSQFWDRATGELFF. The CDR3 nucleotides read TGTGCCAGCAGCCAGTTCTGGGACAGGGCCACCGGGGAGCTGTTTTTT.

The V gene is TRBV9, the J gene TRBJ2-1; D is unclear. The CDR3 extends over 14 amino acids. Trimming stripped 4 bases from V and 7 bases from J, with 15 bases between. The germline V gene encodes CDR1 SGDLS and CDR2 YYNGEE. This CDR3 reads CASSILTAPNEQFF. The CDR3 DNA reads TGTGCCAGCAGCATCCTTACAGCGCCTAATGAGCAGTTCTTC.

Ten or more counts support this clonotype. V usage is TRBV4-3 and J usage is TRBJ2-5, with 7 bases identical to TRBD2. With V trimmed by 5 bases and J by 2 bases, 8 bases remained unmatched. Germline loops: CDR1 LGHNA, CDR2 YSLEER. The length of the CDR3 is 15 residues. In DNA, the CDR3 is TGCGCCAGCAGCAGTCAACGCGGGGGTCAAGAGACCCAGTACTTC. The encoded protein is CASSSQRGGQETQYF.